The 11 T cell receptor beta chains in this list originate from one sample, sequenced in a study of T cell changes during pregnancy in multiple sclerosis. Assay: immunoSEQ multiplex PCR; the TCRdb copy retains only in-frame clones and omits some. The sample has roughly 83,000 clones, approximately 91% seen once; the top ten hold roughly 3.5%. The specimen was PBMCs, collected in the first trimester of pregnancy. The receptors shown here come from a female donor in good health, serving as a control in a pregnancy study. Some clones in this sample may be carry-over from other donors' samples.

The rearrangement uses TRBV28 and TRBJ1-1, with TRBD1 as a possible D gene (5 bases). V lost 2 bases to trimming and J lost 12 bases, with 13 bases between them. The germline CDR1 and CDR2 sequences are MDHEN and SYDVKM. This CDR3 has 12 amino acids. The CDR3, as DNA: TGTGCCAGCAGTTTAAGTGACAGCTGGTCTTTCTTT. Amino acids: CASSLSDSWSFF. The entire variable domain, with the rest obtained from reference TRBV28 and TRBJ1-1, is as follows: DVKVTQSSRYLVKRTGEKVFLECVQDMDHENMFWYRQDPGLGLRLIYFSYDVKMKEKGDIPEGYSVSREKKERFSLILESASTNQTSMYLCASSLSDSWSFFGQGTRLTVV.

The chain uses TRBV18 and TRBJ1-6, with 7 nucleotides matching TRBD1. J gave up 2 bases and V 3 bases, and 4 bases lay outside the gene matches. Germline V gene lookup returns CDR1 KGHSH and CDR2 LQKENI. The CDR3 runs to 16 residues. CDR3 DNA: TGTGCCAGCTCACCCCGACAGGGAGCCTATAATTCACCCCTCCACTTT. It codes for CASSPRQGAYNSPLHF. The entire variable domain, with the rest obtained from reference TRBV18 and TRBJ1-6, is as follows: NAGVMQNPRHLVRRRGQEARLRCSPMKGHSHVYWYRQLPEEGLKFMVYLQKENIIDESGMPKERFSAEFPKEGPSILRIQQVVRGDSAAYFCASSPRQGAYNSPLHFGNGTRLTVT.

This clone was seen a handful of times. V is TRBV4-1 and J is TRBJ2-7; weak D call: TRBD1 (6 bases). The CDR3 runs 14 residues. V was shortened by 1 base and J by 5 bases, with 12 bases between the two germline ends. Germline CDR1 is MGHRA and CDR2 is YSYEKL. CDR3 DNA: TGCGCCAGCAGCCAAGGGACAGTACCTGACGAGCAGTACTTC. Translating it yields CASSQGTVPDEQYF.

The rearrangement joins TRBV19 to TRBJ2-7; 12 positions match TRBD1. Germline V gene lookup returns CDR1 LNHDA and CDR2 SQIVND (reference sequence). CDR3 size: 15 residues. The J segment lost 6 bases and the V segment lost 7 bases, leaving 10 bases of the junction unmatched. DNA of the CDR3: TGTGCCAGTACCTCCGGGACAGGGGGCTGGAGCGAGCAGTACTTC. Encoded protein: CASTSGTGGWSEQYF.

The chain has TRBV19 and TRBJ2-1; 7 positions match TRBD2. Looked up from germline, CDR1 is LNHDA and CDR2 is SQIVND (reference sequence). CDR3 length: 15 amino acids. The V gene end was trimmed by 5 bases and the J gene end by 2 bases; junction bases not matched to a gene: 6. CDR3 in DNA: TGTGCCAGTAGTGTAACTAGCGTTCCCTACAATGAGCAGTTCTTC. Amino acids: CASSVTSVPYNEQFF.

The V and J genes are TRBV19 and TRBJ2-7; tentatively, D is TRBD2 (5 bases). CDR1 and CDR2 from the germline V gene are LNHDA and SQIVND (reference sequence). V gave up 3 bases and J gave up 6 bases, with 18 bases separating them. The length of the CDR3 is 15 residues. The CDR3: CASSIFAGELSEQYF. The CDR3 DNA is TGTGCCAGTAGTATTTTTGCCGGGGAGCTCTCCGAGCAGTACTTC. Complete variable domain (other parts from reference TRBV19 and TRBJ2-7): DGGITQSPKYLFRKEGQNVTLSCEQNLNHDAMYWYRQDPGQGLRLIYYSQIVNDFQKGDIAEGYSVSREKKESFPLTVTSAQKNPTAFYLCASSIFAGELSEQYFGPGTRLTVT.

In this sample, this clone turned up once. The rearrangement joins TRBV4-1 to TRBJ2-1; 10 nucleotides align to TRBD2. The CDR3 spans 16 residues. CDR1 and CDR2 (germline): MGHRA, YSYEKL. Losses at the gene ends were 5 bases for V and 5 bases for J; bases not matched to a gene: 9. In DNA form, the CDR3 reads TGCGCCAGCAGCTCAGCCCCGGGACTAGCGAACAATGAGCAGTTCTTC. Amino acids: CASSSAPGLANNEQFF.

This clone was counted between two and nine times. V and J are TRBV6-4 and TRBJ1-1; D is possibly TRBD1 (6 bases). The CDR3 runs to 13 residues. The germline CDR1 and CDR2 sequences are MRHNA and SNTAGT. V shed 3 bases and J shed 5 bases, with 10 bases lying between them. CDR3 bases: TGTGCCAGCAGTGAACAGGGTGGGACTGAAGCTTTCTTT. Residues: CASSEQGGTEAFF.

This chain joins TRBV29-1 and TRBJ1-1, with unresolved D. Germline CDR1 and CDR2: SQVTM and ANQGSEA. Trimming removed 4 bases at V and 1 base at J, with 7 bases between. The CDR3 is 12 amino acids. The CDR3 region is CSVVRGNTEAFF. DNA for the CDR3: TGCAGCGTTGTCCGGGGGAACACTGAAGCTTTCTTT.

V is TRBV4-1 and J is TRBJ2-1; no definite D call. Trimming removed 1 base at V and 4 bases at J, with 8 bases between. CDR1 and CDR2 (germline): MGHRA, YSYEKL. This CDR3 has 14 residues. The CDR3 DNA reads TGCGCCAGCAGCCAAGCACCGGGTTACAATGAGCAGTTCTTC. Its translation: CASSQAPGYNEQFF.

The rearrangement joins TRBV30 to TRBJ1-2, with D hard to call. The CDR3 extends over 12 amino acids. Trimming cost V 3 bases and J 7 bases, with 12 bases left between them. Germline CDR1 GTSNPN, CDR2 SVGIG (reference sequence). The CDR3 protein is CAWRFIAGGYTF. The DNA for the CDR3 is TGTGCCTGGAGATTTATCGCCGGTGGCTACACCTTC.